This TCR beta chain was obtained from a study of CD8 T cells in Susac syndrome. The RNA, about 0.45 to 1 ug, was put through reverse transcription using random hexamers. TCR beta CDR3 was amplified by immunoSEQ multiplex PCR. This amplification extended across 54 Vbeta and 13 Jbeta segments. TCRdb re-analysed the immunoSEQ multiplex PCR reads in MiXCR, keeping a single row per CDR3 protein. This table holds a few hundred thousand distinct CDR3 sequences, around 90% found once. In contrast to the negatively isolated CD8+ and CD4+ T cells, TEMRA cells were FACS-enriched. The receptor was isolated from a human donor with multiple sclerosis. Sequencing was performed on CD8+ T cells from PBMCs.

The CDR3 sequence is CASSPASGTYNEKLFF. DNA for the CDR3: TGTGCCAGCTCACCAGCTTCCGGGACATATAATGAAAAACTGTTTTTT. The chain carries TRBV18 and TRBJ1-4, with a weak D call TRBD1 (6 bases). The V and J ends lost 2 bases and 4 bases respectively, with 14 bases between them. The CDR3 loop spans 16 amino acids. The germline V gene encodes CDR1 KGHSH and CDR2 LQKENI. The variable domain in full, completed from reference TRBV18 and TRBJ1-4, reads NAGVMQNPRHLVRRRGQEARLRCSPMKGHSHVYWYRQLPEEGLKFMVYLQKENIIDESGMPKERFSAEFPKEGPSILRIQQVVRGDSAAYFCASSPASGTYNEKLFFGSGTQLSVL.